The 15 T cell receptor beta chains reported below all come from one sample, sequenced in a study of T cells after yellow fever vaccination. In TCRdb, the 5' RACE reads were re-called with MiXCR into one record per CDR3 protein. The sample shows some 150,000 distinct CDR3 sequences, 6.6% of them seen only once. The source was CD4+ T cells sorted from PBMCs, collected 10 days after the yellow fever booster vaccination. The origin of the receptors is a man between 25 and 39 years old who received the YFV17D yellow fever vaccine.

In this sample, this clonotype turned up once. This sequence may be a read error, since a much larger clone differs from it by one base. This chain connects TRBV24-1 to TRBJ2-5, with unresolved D. The V and J ends lost 5 bases and 5 bases respectively, with 11 bases between them. The CDR3 runs to 13 residues. Germline CDR1 is KGHDR and CDR2 is SFDVKD. The DNA of the CDR3 is TGTGCCACCAGTGGGTCCAAGAACGAGACCCAGTACTTC. This gives the protein CATSGSKNETQYF.

This clonotype was counted ten times or more. The rearrangement links TRBV6-1 to TRBJ2-1; 11 bases are shared with TRBD2. Germline-derived CDR1 and CDR2 are MNHNS and SASEGT. The V and J ends lost 4 bases and 4 bases, in that order; junction bases with no gene match: 6. The CDR3 extends over 16 amino acids. For the CDR3, the DNA is TGTGCCAGCAGTGTAGCGGGAGGGAAAAATTACAATGAGCAGTTCTTC. Its protein is CASSVAGGKNYNEQFF.

This clonotype was seen ten or more times. CDR3 in amino acids: CSAGLSTGSYNEQFF. The DNA for the CDR3 is TGCAGTGCAGGTTTATCGACAGGCTCTTACAATGAGCAGTTCTTC. The gene calls are TRBV20-1 and TRBJ2-1; D might be TRBD1 (6 bases). This CDR3 is built from 15 residues. Germline-derived CDR1 and CDR2 are DFQATT and SNEGSKA (reference sequence). Trimming stripped 6 bases from V and 4 bases from J, with 19 bases between.

Many counts were recorded for this clonotype. The chain is built from TRBV10-3 and TRBJ2-7; TRBD2 agrees at 10 bases. Germline loops: CDR1 ENHRY, CDR2 SYGVKD. The length of the CDR3 is 15 residues. V lost 4 bases, J lost 3 bases, and 6 bases stayed unmatched. CDR3 protein: CAISAGPSGSYEQYF. CDR3 bases: TGTGCCATCAGTGCTGGACCTAGCGGGAGCTACGAGCAGTACTTC.

The chain combines TRBV5-6 with TRBJ2-5; possibly TRBD2 for D (6 bases). The CDR3 contains 14 residues. From germline, CDR1 is SGHDT and CDR2 YYEEEE. The V gene lost 9 bases and the J gene lost 1 base, with 16 bases spanning the gap. The CDR3 sequence: CAMGSGGTQETQYF. Written as DNA, the CDR3 is TGTGCCATGGGCTCCGGGGGAACCCAAGAGACCCAGTACTTC.

The sample holds many counts of this clonotype. V and J are TRBV28 and TRBJ2-7, with D unresolved. Trimming removed 6 bases at V and 2 bases at J, with 11 bases between. This CDR3 spans 13 amino acids. The germline gives CDR1 MDHEN, CDR2 SYDVKM. CDR3 DNA sequence: TGTGCCAGCAGCGACGGCGGAACCTACGAGCAGTACTTC. This codes for CASSDGGTYEQYF.

This clonotype occurred many times. The chain is built from TRBV14 and TRBJ1-4, with unresolved D. The germline CDR1 and CDR2 sequences are SGHDN and FVKESK. Deletions cut 4 bases from V and 5 bases from J, with 8 bases between. The CDR3 runs to 13 residues. CDR3 amino acids: CASSPQVNEKLFF. The CDR3 DNA sequence: TGTGCCAGCAGCCCTCAGGTCAATGAAAAACTGTTTTTT.

This clonotype was recorded many times. V usage is TRBV20-1 and J usage is TRBJ2-1; 9 nucleotides line up with TRBD2. The V gene end was trimmed by 1 base and the J gene end by 6 bases; junction bases not matched to a gene: 4. The CDR3 is 14 amino acids. CDR1 and CDR2 from the germline V gene are DFQATT and SNEGSKA (reference sequence). Here the CDR3 DNA reads TGCAGTGCTAGAGTTTGGACTAGCGTCAATGAGCAGTTCTTC. Translation gives CSARVWTSVNEQFF.

This clonotype was seen repeatedly, ten times or more. CDR3 amino acids: CSAIGDKSNEQFF. The CDR3 DNA is TGCAGTGCTATTGGGGACAAGTCCAATGAGCAGTTCTTC. V is TRBV20-1 and J is TRBJ2-1; weak D call: TRBD1 (6 bases). V was pared by 4 bases and J by 6 bases, with 13 bases between. Germline values: CDR1 DFQATT, CDR2 SNEGSKA (reference sequence). This CDR3 has 13 residues.

There are many counts of this clonotype. This sequence joins TRBV18 and TRBJ2-7, with 11 bases fitting TRBD2. The J segment lost 10 bases and the V segment lost 3 bases, leaving 14 bases of the junction unmatched. This CDR3 is 16 amino acids long. CDR1 and CDR2 from the germline V gene are KGHSH and LQKENI. The DNA of the CDR3 is TGTGCCAGCTCACCGGCTAGCGGGAGGACCTACGAGGACCAGTACTTC. It is translated as CASSPASGRTYEDQYF.

In its sample, this clonotype was seen once. This may stem from a read error, because a much larger clone lies one nucleotide away. V and J are TRBV20-1 and TRBJ2-7, with 8 bases fitting TRBD2. Germline V CDR1 and CDR2: DFQATT, SNEGSKA (reference sequence). The CDR3 covers 13 residues. DNA of the CDR3: TGCAGTGCTCTAGCGGGTTATCACTACGAGCAGCACTTC. Translation gives CSALAGYHYEQHF.

This clonotype has a count of ten or more. The chain is built from TRBV6-5 and TRBJ1-5, with D possibly matching TRBD1 (6 bases). The CDR3 is 14 residues long. In germline, CDR1 is MNHEY, CDR2 SVGAGI. V lost 2 bases to trimming and J lost 9 bases, with 14 bases between them. CDR3 nucleotide sequence: TGTGCCAGCAGTTACCTTACAGGGCCTGGGCCCCAGCATTTT. Protein product: CASSYLTGPGPQHF.

This clonotype came up many times. The V gene is TRBV2, the J gene TRBJ1-5; 8 bases line up with TRBD1. Germline assignment: CDR1 SNHLY and CDR2 FYNNEI. After removal of 5 bases from V and 7 bases from J, the junction contained 7 bases not matched to a gene. The CDR3 spans 14 residues. The CDR3 nucleotides read TGTGCCAGCAGTCAACAGGGGGTAAAGCAGCCCCAGCATTTT. Translation: CASSQQGVKQPQHF.

This clonotype came up many times. The V and J genes are TRBV20-1 and TRBJ2-7, with 9 bases lining up with TRBD2. The length of the CDR3 is 16 residues. Germline values: CDR1 DFQATT, CDR2 SNEGSKA (reference sequence). Trimming at V came to 0 bases and at J to 2 bases, leaving 8 bases not matched to a gene. This chain's CDR3 is CSARDLVGLATYEQYF. DNA for the CDR3: TGCAGTGCTAGAGATCTGGTCGGACTAGCGACCTACGAGCAGTACTTC.

This clonotype occurred many times. V gene TRBV29-1 combines with J gene TRBJ2-3, with TRBD2 matching over 11 bases. Germline trimming cut 3 bases from V and 4 bases from J; bases unmatched to any gene: 9. Germline values: CDR1 SQVTM, CDR2 ANQGSEA. The CDR3 sequence is 16 residues long. The CDR3 DNA reads TGCAGCGTTGAGTTGGTAGCGGGAGGGCCTCCAGATACGCAGTATTTT. Protein product: CSVELVAGGPPDTQYF.